These T cell receptor beta chains were read from a single sample in a study of immune evolution from preneoplasia to lung adenocarcinoma. Profiled with immunoSEQ multiplex PCR; TCRdb holds only in-frame clones, not every one. The sample includes 6,600 or so clones, around 85% of them seen just once. Sequencing input: FFPE invasive lung adenocarcinoma tissue. These receptors originate from a person aged 50-75 years with lung adenocarcinoma. CDR3s include the opening cysteine and the closing phenylalanine or tryptophan. A D gene is named only where the DNA matches it firmly. Expanded clones are given a class, and other clones once, few, many or no size at all.

>TRBD2|NA|TRBJ2-1|TRBV27
TGTGCCAGCAGTTTATTTGCTCTAGCGGAGCGCCACAATGAGCAGTTCTTC
CASSLFALAERHNEQFF
>TRBD1|NA|TRBJ2-7|TRBV5-5
TGTGCCAGCAGCTTGGGGGACAGGGCATACGAGCAGTACTTC
CASSLGDRAYEQYF
>NA|few|TRBJ2-2|TRBV19
TGTGCCAGTAGGATTGGGGCCGGGGAGCTGTTTTTT
CASRIGAGELFF
>NA|NA|TRBJ2-1|TRBV10-3
TGTGCCATCAGTGAGGGGGCAGAGGCTAGCTCCTACAATGAGCAGTTCTTC
CAISEGAEASSYNEQFF
>TRBD2|NA|TRBJ2-2|TRBV6-4
TGTGCCAGCAGCGTAGCGGGAGGTACCGGGGAGCTGTTTTTT
CASSVAGGTGELFF
>NA|few|TRBJ1-5|TRBV7-9
TGTGCCAGCAGCGCGGACAATCAGCCCCAGCATTTT
CASSADNQPQHF
>TRBD1|once|TRBJ2-7|TRBV30
TGTGCCTGGAGTCCGGACAGGCAAAGGGAGCAGTACTTC
CAWSPDRQREQYF
>NA|once|TRBJ2-7|TRBV5-4
TGTGCCAGCAGCCGCGGGGACATCCCCTACGAGCAGTACTTC
CASSRGDIPYEQYF
>NA|few|TRBJ2-7|TRBV27
TGTGCCAGCAGTTTAGTTAAGGCAGGGCCCCTTGAGCAGTACTTC
CASSLVKAGPLEQYF
>TRBD2|NA|TRBJ2-1|TRBV7-2
TGTGCCAGCAGCTTGGGACTAGCGGGAGTGAATGAGCAGTTCTTC
CASSLGLAGVNEQFF
>TRBD1|NA|TRBJ2-7|TRBV11-2
TGTGCCAGCAGCTCACGACAGGGGGCATACGAGCAGTACTTC
CASSSRQGAYEQYF
>NA|NA|TRBJ2-1|TRBV11-1
TGTGCCAGCAGCTTATCAGGGTACAATGAGCAGTTCTTC
CASSLSGYNEQFF
>TRBD1|NA|TRBJ2-3|TRBV28
TGTGCCAGCAGTAAGACAGGGGGTTCGGGAGATACGCAGTATTTT
CASSKTGGSGDTQYF
>TRBD2|few|TRBJ2-5|TRBV6-5
TGTGCCAGCAGTCAACTAGCGAAAGAGACCCAGTACTTC
CASSQLAKETQYF
>NA|NA|TRBJ2-2|TRBV14
TGTGCCAGCAGCCAAGCTTGGAAGGGGACCGGGGAGCTGTTTTTT
CASSQAWKGTGELFF
>NA|once|TRBJ2-3|TRBV10-2
TGCGCCAGCAGTGGCGGACTCCCATACACAGATACGCAGTATTTT
CASSGGLPYTDTQYF
>NA|NA|TRBJ2-2|TRBV28
TGTGCCAGCAGTGGTTTTCCGGGCGTTGGTACCGGGGAGCTGTTTTTT
CASSGFPGVGTGELFF
>TRBD2|NA|TRBJ2-7|TRBV20-1
TGCAGTGCCTGGGGAGGGAGCGAGCAGTACTTC
CSAWGGSEQYF